Sequencing of this TCR beta chain was carried out in a study of Graves' ophthalmopathy and Graves' hyperthyroidism. CDR3 regions of TCR beta were amplified from RNA transcripts. Second-round multiplex PCR followed a first-round RT-PCR using HTBI primers. TCRdb called the multiplex PCR reads again in MiXCR, with one record for every CDR3 protein. The sample records fewer than 400,000 distinct CDR3 sequences, about a sixth being singletons. Researchers turned away patients with other autoimmune diseases, uncontrolled infections, pregnancy or lactation. Each diagnosis was determined on the basis of clinical symptoms, serum thyroxine, TRAb, thyroid ultrasound and orbital computed tomography. About 10 ml of fresh blood yielded the PBMCs by density gradient. This clonotype appeared many times. CDR1 is LNHDA, CDR2 SQIVND, per germline (reference sequence). V dropped 7 bases and J dropped 3; count of bases not matched to a gene: 7. This CDR3 is 16 amino acids long.

This sequence originates from a woman aged 18-29 years with Graves' ophthalmopathy. V usage is TRBV19 and J usage is TRBJ2-6, with 9 bases matching TRBD1. Sample: peripheral blood. CDR3 protein: CASNTGGLSGANVLTF. CDR3 coding DNA: TGTGCCAGTAACACAGGGGGCCTGAGTGGGGCCAACGTCCTGACTTTC.